The 24 T cell receptor beta chains listed next were all sequenced from one sample in a study of shared clonotypes between healthy human individuals. Generated by immunoSEQ multiplex PCR, the TCRdb table keeps only in-frame clones and is missing some. The sample yields over 2 million clones, 92% seen once. Sequenced material: naive CD4+ T cells from PBMCs. Subset indicated: CD45RA+ positively selected. The receptors were sampled from a young man in good health. Some clones in this sample may be carry-over from other donors' samples.

The chain carries TRBV9 and TRBJ1-1; tentative D call: TRBD1 (6 bases). This CDR3 contains 14 residues. Germline V gene sequence: CDR1 SGDLS, CDR2 YYNGEE. Trimming shortened V by 0 bases and J by 5 bases, and 11 bases separated the two germline ends. CDR3 coding DNA: TGTGCCAGCAGCGTAGCTGGGGGCACGACTGAAGCTTTCTTT. Protein sequence: CASSVAGGTTEAFF.

The V and J genes are TRBV9 and TRBJ2-6; a weak D match, TRBD2 (6 bases). CDR1 and CDR2 from the germline V gene are SGDLS and YYNGEE. The length of the CDR3 is 16 residues. V was trimmed by 4 bases and J by 4 bases, leaving 15 bases between them. CDR3 nucleotide sequence: TGTGCCAGCAGCCCCGCGGGGAGGTCAGGGGCCAACGTCCTGACTTTC. Translating gives CASSPAGRSGANVLTF.

The genes are TRBV5-1 and TRBJ2-1; 14 positions agree with TRBD2. The CDR3 covers 16 residues. CDR1 and CDR2 (germline): SGHRS, YFSETQ. V trimming: 7 bases; J trimming: 6 bases; junction bases outside the gene matches: 9. The CDR3, as DNA: TGCGCCAGCGTTCCGGGGGGACTAGCGGGAGCCAATGAGCAGTTCTTC. Protein: CASVPGGLAGANEQFF.

Turning to this clone: Compared with germline, one end of the junction differs, possibly owing to a read error. The J gene is TRBJ2-1, the V gene TRBV7-3, with TRBD2 identical over 7 bases. Germline V gene data show CDR1 as SGHTA and CDR2 as FQGTGA. The CDR3 is 15 amino acids. In DNA, the CDR3 is TGTGCCAGCAGGTTAACGCGGGAGTCGGACAATGAGCAGTTCTTC. This sequence encodes CASRLTRESDNEQFF.

The chain joins TRBV18 to TRBJ2-1; tentatively, D is TRBD1 (6 bases). The CDR3 runs 14 residues. Germline CDR1 is KGHSH and CDR2 is LQKENI. Trimming removed 6 bases from V and 6 bases from J, with 15 bases in between. CDR3 loop: CASSPGQNPNEQFF. CDR3 DNA: TGTGCCAGCTCCCCTGGACAGAACCCCAATGAGCAGTTCTTC. The full variable domain, in which reference TRBV18 and TRBJ2-1 provide the parts outside the CDR3, is NAGVMQNPRHLVRRRGQEARLRCSPMKGHSHVYWYRQLPEEGLKFMVYLQKENIIDESGMPKERFSAEFPKEGPSILRIQQVVRGDSAAYFCASSPGQNPNEQFFGPGTRLTVL.

The rearrangement joins TRBV2 to TRBJ1-2, with 10 nucleotides matching TRBD1. Germline assignment: CDR1 SNHLY and CDR2 FYNNEI. Trimming at V came to 5 bases and at J to 8 bases, leaving 5 bases not matched to a gene. This CDR3 has 13 amino acids. The chain's CDR3 is CASSKTGGDGYTF. DNA for the CDR3: TGTGCCAGCAGTAAGACAGGGGGCGACGGCTACACCTTC.

This chain uses TRBV18 with TRBJ2-2, with D perhaps matching TRBD2 (6 bases). In germline, CDR1 is KGHSH, CDR2 LQKENI. The CDR3 runs 16 residues. The ends were cut back, 1 base at V and 0 bases at J, with 9 bases in the middle. The CDR3 loop reads CASSPLSGSNTGELFF. CDR3 coding DNA: TGTGCCAGCTCACCACTGAGCGGGTCGAACACCGGGGAGCTGTTTTTT.

The rearrangement joins TRBV6-6 to TRBJ2-7; TRBD2 aligns across 10 bases. Germline V gene data show CDR1 as MNHNY and CDR2 as SVGAGI (reference sequence). The CDR3 consists of 15 residues. V shed 6 bases, J shed 5 bases, and the junction held 10 bases outside the gene matches. The CDR3 sequence: CASSLAGVFYDEQYF. The CDR3, as DNA: TGTGCCAGCAGCCTAGCGGGAGTTTTTTACGACGAGCAGTACTTC.

Details on this clone: This sample includes further DNA sequences coding for the same CDR3. This rearrangement joins TRBV6-5 to TRBJ1-2; D might be TRBD1 (6 bases). The V and J ends lost 5 bases and 0 bases respectively, with 10 bases between them. This CDR3 region has 14 residues. Germline-derived CDR1 and CDR2 are MNHEY and SVGAGI. DNA of the CDR3: TGTGCCAGCAGTCCCCGGACAGCTAACTATGGCTACACCTTC. The encoded protein is CASSPRTANYGYTF.

Comments on this clone: This same CDR3 is encoded by further DNA sequences in the sample. The chain uses TRBV5-1 and TRBJ2-1, with TRBD2 matching 7 bases. V gave up 0 bases and J gave up 8 bases; unmatched junction bases: 5. This CDR3 has 14 residues. Germline V gene lookup returns CDR1 SGHRS and CDR2 YFSETQ. CDR3 residues: CASSLGGSGDEQFF. For the CDR3, the DNA is TGCGCCAGCAGCTTGGGCGGGAGTGGTGATGAGCAGTTCTTC.

The chain employs TRBV30 and TRBJ2-2, with 9 bases identical to TRBD1. Germline V gene lookup returns CDR1 GTSNPN and CDR2 SVGIG (reference sequence). The CDR3 extends over 15 amino acids. V dropped 3 bases and J dropped 4; count of bases not matched to a gene: 6. The CDR3 region has the DNA TGTGCCTGGAGCCGCGGACAGGGGTCCACCGGGGAGCTGTTTTTT. Translated: CAWSRGQGSTGELFF. Complete variable domain (other parts from reference TRBV30 and TRBJ2-2): SQTIHQWPATLVQPVGSPLSLECTVEGTSNPNLYWYRQAAGRGLQLLFYSVGIGQISSEVPQNLSASRPQDRQFILSSKKLLLSDSGFYLCAWSRGQGSTGELFFGEGSRLTVL.

The chain links TRBV29-1 to TRBJ1-3; maybe TRBD1 (5 bases). Germline lookup yields CDR1 SQVTM and CDR2 ANQGSEA. V lost 7 bases and J 1 base, leaving 8 bases between the germline ends. CDR3 size: 12 residues. CDR3 nucleotides: TGCAGCGCCTCAGGGTCTGGAAACACCATATATTTT. Translating it yields CSASGSGNTIYF.

The sample holds one count of this clone. This chain connects TRBV4-1 to TRBJ2-1, with TRBD2 matching over 8 bases. The germline V gene encodes CDR1 MGHRA and CDR2 YSYEKL. The CDR3 length is 17 residues. With V trimmed by 1 base and J by 4 bases, 9 bases remained unmatched. CDR3: CASSQAGRLAGYNEQFF. In nucleotides, the CDR3 is TGCGCCAGCAGCCAAGCCGGCAGGCTAGCGGGTTACAATGAGCAGTTCTTC.

The rearrangement joins TRBV6-1 to TRBJ2-7; 12 bases agree with TRBD1. With V trimmed by 5 bases and J by 3 bases, 5 bases remained unmatched. The CDR3 is 15 amino acids. The germline V gene has CDR1 MNHNS and CDR2 SASEGT. CDR3 DNA sequence: TGTGCCAGCAGTAAAGGGACAGGGGGCATCTACGAGCAGTACTTC. Protein product: CASSKGTGGIYEQYF.

J is TRBJ1-2 and V is TRBV7-9; TRBD1 matches 9 bases. V dropped 1 base and J dropped 8; count of bases not matched to a gene: 8. The germline CDR1 and CDR2 sequences are SEHNR and FQNEAQ (reference sequence). This CDR3 spans 15 amino acids. The CDR3 DNA is TGTGCCAGCAGCTTAGGACAGGGGGTCGACGTCGGCTACACCTTC. It translates to CASSLGQGVDVGYTF.

This rearrangement joins TRBV10-3 to TRBJ2-5; 8 bases align to TRBD1. The CDR3 is 13 amino acids. Germline V CDR1 and CDR2: ENHRY, SYGVKD. After removal of 6 bases from V and 5 bases from J, the junction contained 5 bases not matched to a gene. This CDR3 reads CAISQTGEETQYF. For the CDR3, the DNA is TGTGCCATCAGCCAGACAGGGGAGGAGACCCAGTACTTC.

The chain has TRBV28 and TRBJ1-6, with 11 bases aligning to TRBD1. V shed 5 bases and J 9 bases; nucleotides not matched to a gene: 6. Germline V lookup: CDR1 MDHEN, CDR2 SYDVKM. The CDR3 contains 15 residues. CDR3 region: CASSRAGQGVSPLHF. In DNA, the CDR3 is TGTGCCAGCAGTAGGGCGGGACAGGGGGTTTCACCCCTCCACTTT.

The chain is built from TRBV18 and TRBJ2-5, with D perhaps TRBD1 or TRBD2 (5 bases each). V lost 2 bases, J lost 8 bases, and 15 bases lay in between. The CDR3 spans 14 residues. Germline V CDR1 and CDR2: KGHSH, LQKENI. The CDR3 spells CASSPGGLGVTQYF. CDR3 DNA: TGTGCCAGCTCACCAGGGGGTCTGGGGGTTACCCAGTACTTC.

This clone was picked up one time. DNA for the CDR3: TGTGCCTGGAGTGCCGGGACTAGAACAGATACGCAGTATTTT. It yields the protein CAWSAGTRTDTQYF. The J gene is TRBJ2-3, the V gene TRBV30; the match to TRBD2 covers 8 bases. With 1 base clipped from V and 3 bases from J, the junction kept 3 bases outside the gene matches. CDR1 and CDR2 from the germline V gene are GTSNPN and SVGIG (reference sequence). The CDR3 is made up of 14 amino acids.

The chain carries TRBV6-1 and TRBJ2-7, with TRBD1 matching 12 bases. The V segment lost 6 bases and the J segment 4 bases; nucleotides outside the gene matches: 4. This CDR3 region has 14 residues. Germline loops: CDR1 MNHNS, CDR2 SASEGT. Written as DNA, the CDR3 is TGTGCCAGCAGGAGGGACAGGGGGCGGTACGAGCAGTACTTC. This translates into CASRRDRGRYEQYF.

The chain employs TRBV20-1 and TRBJ2-2; D uncertain. The CDR3 is 11 amino acids. V was shortened by 4 bases and J by 13 bases, with 13 bases between the two germline ends. Looked up from germline, CDR1 is DFQATT and CDR2 is SNEGSKA (reference sequence). CDR3 loop: CSANDFARLFF. DNA of the CDR3: TGCAGTGCTAATGATTTCGCGAGGCTGTTTTTT.

This clone was counted once. The J gene is TRBJ1-5, the V gene TRBV6-1; tentative D call: TRBD1 (6 bases). The V gene lost 3 bases and the J gene lost 1 base, with 10 bases spanning the gap. The CDR3 covers 15 residues. CDR1 is MNHNS, CDR2 SASEGT, per germline. The DNA for the CDR3 is TGTGCCAGCAGTGACGCGGGGGCGAGCAATCAGCCCCAGCATTTT. Amino acids: CASSDAGASNQPQHF.

The chain employs TRBV29-1 and TRBJ1-1, with 9 bases identical to TRBD1. J lost 7 bases, V lost 0 bases, and 6 bases had no gene match. The CDR3 contains 14 residues. CDR1 SQVTM and CDR2 ANQGSEA come from the germline V gene. CDR3 in amino acids: CSVEELTGGNEAFF. CDR3 sequence (DNA): TGCAGCGTTGAAGAGTTGACAGGGGGAAATGAAGCTTTCTTT.

This chain uses TRBV7-3 with TRBJ2-1; 7 bases agree with TRBD2. The germline V gene encodes CDR1 SGHTA and CDR2 FQGTGA. With 3 bases clipped from V and 7 bases from J, the junction kept 3 bases outside the gene matches. The CDR3 extends over 13 amino acids. The CDR3 region has the DNA TGTGCCAGCAGCTTCGGCGGGAGTAATGAGCAGTTCTTC. Protein product: CASSFGGSNEQFF.